This TCR beta chain was sequenced for a study of control samples from healthy donors and cancer patients. Some clones are missing from TCRdb's copy, which holds only in-frame ones; the method was immunoSEQ multiplex PCR. The data hold roughly 130,000 clones, with under 95% observed a single time. This CDR3 spans 15 amino acids. The germline gives CDR1 LNHDA, CDR2 SQIVND (reference sequence). The V and J ends lost 6 bases and 5 bases respectively, with 19 bases between them. Specimen: blood. This receptor was obtained from a man aged 18 to 29 in good health. J is TRBJ1-1 and V is TRBV19; possibly TRBD1 for D (6 bases). CDR3 residues: CASSPGGRGQTEAFF. CDR3 nucleotides: TGTGCCAGTAGCCCCGGTGGACGGGGGCAAACTGAAGCTTTCTTT.